This is a list of T cell receptor beta chains from one sample in a study of beta chain features in type 1 diabetes. Repertoires were generated with immunoSEQ multiplex PCR, while TCRdb's copy carries only in-frame clones and drops some. The sample records about 330,000 clones, about 11% being singletons. Sequencing was performed on naive CD4+ T cells from blood. Every receptor here comes from a woman between 25 and 40 years old in good health. CDR3s include the opening cysteine and the closing phenylalanine or tryptophan. Fields, in order: clone size, V gene, J gene, D gene, CDR3 protein, CDR3 DNA. A D gene is named only where the DNA matches it firmly. Rows may omit the clone size; those that give it use once, few, many or a size class.

many	TRBV4-2	TRBJ2-7	.	CASSQGGSSYEQYF	TGTGCCAGCAGCCAAGGTGGGAGCTCCTACGAGCAGTACTTC
.	TRBV18	TRBJ2-1	TRBD2	CASSPPSGSTYNEQFF	TGTGCCAGCTCACCACCGAGCGGGAGTACCTACAATGAGCAGTTCTTC
.	TRBV27	TRBJ1-1	TRBD1	CASSSQVRGSTEAFF	TGTGCCAGCAGTTCCCAGGTCAGGGGGTCCACTGAAGCTTTCTTT
few	TRBV6-6	TRBJ1-1	.	CASSPDSLGTEAFF	TGTGCCAGCAGTCCCGACAGCCTGGGGACTGAAGCTTTCTTT
.	TRBV28	TRBJ2-4	TRBD1	CASGDPGTGENIQYF	TGTGCCAGCGGGGACCCGGGGACAGGGGAAAACATTCAGTACTTC
few	TRBV5-6	TRBJ2-7	TRBD2	CASSLRTSGISEEQYF	TGTGCCAGCAGCCTACGGACTAGCGGGATTTCTGAGGAGCAGTACTTC
.	TRBV29-1	TRBJ2-5	TRBD1	CSVGTGWEETQYF	TGCAGCGTAGGGACAGGTTGGGAGGAGACCCAGTACTTC
.	TRBV6-1	TRBJ2-3	TRBD2	CASSFLAGVTDTQYF	TGTGCCAGCAGTTTCCTAGCGGGGGTCACAGATACGCAGTATTTT
.	TRBV29-1	TRBJ2-7	TRBD1	CSGTRGYEQYF	TGCAGCGGTACCAGGGGGTACGAGCAGTACTTC
.	TRBV4-3	TRBJ2-5	.	CASSLSTQQETQYF	TGCGCCAGCAGCCTATCGACTCAGCAAGAGACCCAGTACTTC
few	TRBV23-1	TRBJ2-7	.	CASSQSPVFDEQYF	TGCGCCAGCAGTCAATCGCCGGTTTTCGACGAGCAGTACTTC
.	TRBV9	TRBJ2-7	.	CASSLRDQASYEQYF	TGTGCCAGCAGCCTCCGGGATCAGGCCAGCTACGAGCAGTACTTC
.	TRBV6-4	TRBJ1-2	.	CASSEDSSNYGYTF	TGTGCCAGCAGCGAGGACAGCTCTAACTATGGCTACACCTTC
few	TRBV5-1	TRBJ2-5	.	CASSFAAETQETQYF	TGCGCCAGCAGCTTCGCCGCGGAGACTCAAGAGACCCAGTACTTC